These 10 T cell receptor beta chains came from one sample sequenced in a study of OX40 agonist ivuxolimab in advanced cancers. Here immunoSEQ multiplex PCR was the method, and the copy in TCRdb shows in-frame clones only, minus some. This sample has around 76,000 clones, with 70% to 85% found just once. Sequences were derived from CD4+ or CD8+ T cells sorted from blood, sampled in a trial of the OX40 agonist ivuxolimab. The receptors stem from an adult with an advanced solid tumor such as melanoma, head and neck, liver or kidney cancer.

This clone was picked up a small number of times. This rearrangement joins TRBV4-1 to TRBJ1-3; TRBD1 aligns across 8 bases. The V and J ends lost 2 bases and 2 bases, in that order; junction bases with no gene match: 8. Germline V gives CDR1 MGHRA, CDR2 YSYEKL. This CDR3 has 17 amino acids. The CDR3 DNA follows: TGCGCCAGCAGCCAATCTTCCGACAGGGGAACTGGAAACACCATATATTTT. Residues: CASSQSSDRGTGNTIYF.

The table lists this clone with a few counts. The genes are TRBV29-1 and TRBJ2-5, with TRBD1 matching over 7 bases. This CDR3 is built from 12 residues. The germline CDR1 and CDR2 sequences are SQVTM and ANQGSEA. The ends lost 7 bases at V and 5 bases at J; junction bases unmatched: 7. The CDR3 region has the DNA TGCAGCGCCCGACAGGGCGGGGAGACCCAGTACTTC. Its translation is CSARQGGETQYF.

The chain has TRBV11-2 and TRBJ2-1, with D possibly being TRBD2 (6 bases). Germline loops: CDR1 SGHAT, CDR2 FQNNGV. V was shortened by 2 bases and J by 4 bases, with 15 bases between the two germline ends. The CDR3 contains 16 residues. The CDR3, as DNA: TGTGCCAGCAGCTTAACCCCCAGGGCGGGATACAATGAGCAGTTCTTC. This encodes CASSLTPRAGYNEQFF. The variable domain in full, with the rest retrieved from reference TRBV11-2 and TRBJ2-1, is EAGVAQSPRYKIIEKRQSVAFWCNPISGHATLYWYQQILGQGPKLLIQFQNNGVVDDSQLPKDRFSAERLKGVDSTLKIQPAKLEDSAVYLCASSLTPRAGYNEQFFGPGTRLTVL.

The chain links TRBV6-6 to TRBJ1-3, with D perhaps TRBD1 (5 bases). The CDR3 sequence is 15 residues long. Germline assignment: CDR1 MNHNY and CDR2 SVGAGI (reference sequence). Trimming took 7 bases from V and 0 from J, leaving 13 bases between them. The CDR3 loop is CASTTSDSSGNTIYF. The CDR3 nucleotides are TGTGCCAGCACTACTTCCGACAGCTCTGGAAACACCATATATTTT.

The genes are TRBV6-5 and TRBJ1-2; the D is unclear. Trimming took off 6 bases at V and 6 bases at J, with 14 bases between the two ends. Germline-derived CDR1 and CDR2 are MNHEY and SVGAGI. The CDR3 consists of 13 residues. The CDR3 loop reads CASRDASGDGYTF. The CDR3 region has the DNA TGTGCCAGCAGAGACGCAAGCGGGGATGGCTACACCTTC.

This clone was seen only once. This chain connects TRBV6-1 to TRBJ1-5, with D possibly TRBD1 on 5 matching bases. The CDR3 runs to 14 residues. The germline gives CDR1 MNHNS, CDR2 SASEGT. The V and J ends lost 10 bases and 1 base respectively, with 14 bases between them. The CDR3 region is CATWGGGSNQPQHF. The CDR3 bases are TGTGCCACCTGGGGCGGCGGGAGCAATCAGCCCCAGCATTTT.

The genes are TRBV5-1 and TRBJ1-2; D perhaps matches TRBD1 (6 bases). Germline CDR1 is SGHRS and CDR2 is YFSETQ. There are 16 residues in the CDR3. Trimming shortened V by 1 base and J by 1 base, and 14 bases separated the two germline ends. The CDR3 DNA follows: TGCGCCAGCAGCTTGTCGTTTGGACAGAATAACTATGGCTACACCTTC. It codes for CASSLSFGQNNYGYTF. The full variable domain, completed using reference TRBV5-1 and TRBJ1-2, is KAGVTQTPRYLIKTRGQQVTLSCSPISGHRSVSWYQQTPGQGLQFLFEYFSETQRNKGNFPGRFSGRQFSNSRSEMNVSTLELGDSALYLCASSLSFGQNNYGYTFGSGTRLTVV.

The DNA for the CDR3 is TGTGCCAGCAGACATGAGGGCCCCTACAATGAGCAGTTCTTC. Amino acids: CASRHEGPYNEQFF. This rearrangement joins TRBV2 to TRBJ2-1, with D possibly matching TRBD2 (5 bases). Germline CDR1 SNHLY, CDR2 FYNNEI. Trimming took 6 bases from V and 2 from J, leaving 11 bases between them. This CDR3 has 14 amino acids.

This clone is termed medium-sized. The chain links TRBV7-8 to TRBJ2-7; possibly TRBD2 for D (7 bases). V dropped 4 bases and J dropped 3 bases, with 25 bases sitting between them. This CDR3 spans 18 amino acids. From germline, CDR1 is SGHVS and CDR2 FQNEAQ. This CDR3 reads CASSSKGRGAGRGYEQYF. CDR3 bases: TGTGCCAGCAGCTCCAAGGGGAGGGGGGCCGGCCGGGGCTACGAGCAGTACTTC. The entire variable domain, with the rest obtained from reference TRBV7-8 and TRBJ2-7, is as follows: GAGVSQSPRYKVAKRGQDVALRCDPISGHVSLFWYQQALGQGPEFLTYFQNEAQLDKSGLPSDRFFAERPEGSVSTLKIQRTQQEDSAVYLCASSSKGRGAGRGYEQYFGPGTRLTVT.

A few counts support this clone. This rearrangement joins TRBV4-1 to TRBJ1-5, with D tentatively TRBD1 (5 bases). Germline V CDR1 and CDR2: MGHRA, YSYEKL. Trimming cost V 0 bases and J 5 bases, with 11 bases left between them. The CDR3 has 15 residues. The CDR3 sequence: CASSQDGTNYQPQHF. The CDR3 DNA is TGCGCCAGCAGCCAAGATGGGACCAACTATCAGCCCCAGCATTTT.